These 30 T cell receptor beta chains came from one sample sequenced in a study of cytomegalovirus exposure and HLA in healthy donors (dated by TCRdb to about 2017). Libraries came from the immunoSEQ multiplex PCR assay. Not all clones reach the TCRdb copy of this immuneACCESS table, which keeps in-frame sequences only. Checked studies attribute under half of the gap to unresolved V genes and leave the rest unexplained. The sample table holds over 250,000 clones, of which around 86% were seen once. Clones ranked in the top ten supply 0.9% to 1.1% of the sample. Sequencing was performed on PBMCs. Receptor source: a woman aged 18 to 35 in good health and CMV-seronegative.

The chain has TRBV19 and TRBJ2-7, with TRBD1 matching 9 bases. This CDR3 has 16 amino acids. Germline V lookup: CDR1 LNHDA, CDR2 SQIVND (reference sequence). The J segment lost 5 bases and the V segment lost 5 bases, leaving 13 bases of the junction unmatched. CDR3 amino acids: CASSALPGQGSNEQYF. The CDR3 DNA reads as TGTGCCAGTAGTGCCCTACCGGGACAGGGTAGTAACGAGCAGTACTTC.

V usage is TRBV28 and J usage is TRBJ1-3, with 11 positions matching TRBD1. V was clipped by 6 bases and J by 3 bases; unmatched bases: 10. Germline V lookup: CDR1 MDHEN, CDR2 SYDVKM. The CDR3 sequence is 17 residues long. The CDR3 spells CASSLWTGGDFGNTIYF. The CDR3 DNA sequence: TGTGCCAGCAGCCTCTGGACAGGGGGCGACTTTGGAAACACCATATATTTT.

The chain links TRBV9 to TRBJ2-3, with 8 bases identical to TRBD2. Germline loops: CDR1 SGDLS, CDR2 YYNGEE. V shed 4 bases, J shed 4 bases, and the junction held 5 bases outside the gene matches. The CDR3 is 14 residues long. This CDR3 is CASSLGLAADTQYF. The CDR3 coding sequence is TGTGCCAGCAGCCTCGGACTAGCCGCAGATACGCAGTATTTT.

The chain combines TRBV7-3 with TRBJ2-5; D not resolved. Germline loops: CDR1 SGHTA, CDR2 FQGTGA. CDR3 size: 15 residues. The V and J ends lost 5 bases and 0 bases respectively, with 13 bases between them. The CDR3 region is CASSVDSWYQETQYF. The CDR3 region has the DNA TGTGCCAGCAGCGTTGACTCCTGGTACCAAGAGACCCAGTACTTC.

The chain links TRBV11-3 to TRBJ2-3; D not certain. Trimming left V 0 bases short and J 1 base short, with 5 bases between. Germline values: CDR1 SGHNT, CDR2 YENEEA. The CDR3 runs 14 residues. Here the CDR3 DNA reads TGTGCCAGCAGCTTAGAGTCGGGCACAGATACGCAGTATTTT. This translates into CASSLESGTDTQYF.

The chain has TRBV7-8 and TRBJ2-7; D is undetermined. This CDR3 is built from 14 residues. Germline V gene lookup returns CDR1 SGHVS and CDR2 FQNEAQ. Trimming left V 0 bases short and J 1 base short, with 7 bases between. The CDR3 loop reads CASSLARASYEQYF. CDR3 DNA sequence: TGTGCCAGCAGCTTAGCGCGCGCATCCTACGAGCAGTACTTC.

The chain links TRBV27 to TRBJ1-1; 8 positions match TRBD1. This CDR3 is built from 14 residues. Germline V gene data show CDR1 as MNHEY and CDR2 as SMNVEV (reference sequence). Unmatched junction bases numbered 11, after V lost 11 bases and J lost 3 bases. CDR3 in amino acids: CASRQGAEDTEAFF. The CDR3 DNA is TGTGCCTCACGGCAGGGGGCTGAGGACACTGAAGCTTTCTTT.

The gene calls are TRBV6-5 and TRBJ2-7; TRBD1 aligns across 7 bases. The V gene's germline CDR1 is MNHEY and CDR2 SVGAGI. This CDR3 spans 15 amino acids. Unmatched junction bases numbered 8, after V lost 5 bases and J lost 1 base. The DNA for the CDR3 is TGTGCCAGCAGTCACCAGACAGGGAGATCCTACGAGCAGTACTTC. As protein: CASSHQTGRSYEQYF.

The V gene is TRBV4-3, the J gene TRBJ1-6, with TRBD1 identical over 9 bases. This CDR3 has 16 residues. The V and J ends lost 1 base and 12 bases, in that order; junction bases with no gene match: 10. Germline V gives CDR1 LGHNA, CDR2 YSLEER. The CDR3 sequence: CASSQVAPGQGLPLHF. The CDR3 DNA reads TGCGCCAGCAGCCAAGTCGCACCGGGACAGGGCTTACCCCTCCACTTT.

The chain joins TRBV5-6 to TRBJ1-1; 11 positions agree with TRBD1. The V gene's germline CDR1 is SGHDT and CDR2 YYEEEE. The V and J ends lost 4 bases and 0 bases, in that order; junction bases with no gene match: 5. There are 16 residues in the CDR3. The DNA for the CDR3 is TGTGCCAGCAGCCCAGGACAGGGGGCTCTGAACACTGAAGCTTTCTTT. Translation: CASSPGQGALNTEAFF. Combining the CDR3 with reference TRBV5-6 and TRBJ1-1 gives the whole variable domain DAGVTQSPTHLIKTRGQQVTLRCSPKSGHDTVSWYQQALGQGPQFIFQYYEEEERQRGNFPDRFSGHQFPNYSSELNVNALLLGDSALYLCASSPGQGALNTEAFFGQGTRLTVV.

The chain carries TRBV30 and TRBJ2-5; D is perhaps TRBD2 (6 bases). CDR1 and CDR2 from the germline V gene are GTSNPN and SVGIG (reference sequence). CDR3 length: 17 amino acids. Trimming removed 1 base from V and 5 bases from J, with 23 bases in between. The CDR3 spells CAWSGGGSKVHGETQYF. The CDR3 DNA reads TGTGCCTGGAGTGGGGGAGGTTCCAAAGTCCATGGGGAGACCCAGTACTTC.

The V call is TRBV18, the J call TRBJ2-2; 9 bases line up with TRBD1. The germline CDR1 and CDR2 sequences are KGHSH and LQKENI. V was pared by 1 base and J by 7 bases, with 4 bases of the junction left unmatched. This CDR3 comprises 15 residues. The CDR3 loop reads CASSPRTGEYGELFF. The CDR3 DNA follows: TGTGCCAGCTCACCACGGACAGGGGAGTACGGGGAGCTGTTTTTT.

The chain is built from TRBV11-2 and TRBJ1-6, with D possibly TRBD1 on 5 matching bases. The CDR3 totals 14 residues. The germline V gene has CDR1 SGHAT and CDR2 FQNNGV. V shed 3 bases and J shed 6 bases, with 9 bases lying between them. This CDR3 is CASSFQGGNSPLHF. The CDR3 DNA reads TGTGCCAGCAGCTTCCAGGGTGGTAATTCACCCCTCCACTTT.

The chain is built from TRBV6-5 and TRBJ1-5; D is unclear. Germline V gene lookup returns CDR1 MNHEY and CDR2 SVGAGI. Trimming stripped 4 bases from V and 5 bases from J, with 9 bases between. CDR3 length equals 13 residues. In DNA, the CDR3 is TGTGCCAGCAGTTCTTCTCAGGATCAGCCCCAGCATTTT. Translating gives CASSSSQDQPQHF.

The CDR3, as DNA: TGTGCCAGCAGTAGGGACAACTATCCCACAGATACGCAGTATTTT. Its translation: CASSRDNYPTDTQYF. The chain couples TRBV6-5 to TRBJ2-3, with a tentative D call TRBD1 (6 bases). Germline CDR1 reads MNHEY; CDR2 reads SVGAGI. V was cut by 5 bases and J by 2 bases, with 14 bases left in between. This CDR3 has 15 residues.

The chain employs TRBV2 and TRBJ2-2, with a tentative D call TRBD2 (6 bases). The V end was cut by 4 bases, the J end by 7 bases, with 16 bases between. CDR3 length: 15 residues. Germline CDR1 reads SNHLY; CDR2 reads FYNNEI. The CDR3 is CASSGGVPRVGELFF. Here the CDR3 DNA reads TGTGCCAGCAGTGGCGGGGTTCCTAGAGTCGGGGAGCTGTTTTTT. Together with reference TRBV2 and TRBJ2-2, the CDR3 gives the full variable domain: EPEVTQTPSHQVTQMGQEVILRCVPISNHLYFYWYRQILGQKVEFLVSFYNNEISEKSEIFDDQFSVERPDGSNFTLKIRSTKLEDSAMYFCASSGGVPRVGELFFGEGSRLTVL.

V gene TRBV4-1 combines with J gene TRBJ1-4; a possible D gene is TRBD1 (5 bases). Germline CDR1 is MGHRA and CDR2 is YSYEKL. The CDR3 runs 16 residues. V lost 0 bases and J 5 bases, leaving 13 bases between the germline ends. The CDR3 DNA reads as TGCGCCAGCAGCCAAGAAAACAGGTTACTGAATGAAAAACTGTTTTTT. Amino acids: CASSQENRLLNEKLFF.

The chain is built from TRBV11-3 and TRBJ1-2; D is unresolved. Trimming shortened V by 0 bases and J by 2 bases, and 10 bases separated the two germline ends. The germline CDR1 and CDR2 sequences are SGHNT and YENEEA. The CDR3 consists of 15 residues. The CDR3 sequence: CASSLEVGFNYGYTF. CDR3 sequence (DNA): TGTGCCAGCAGCTTAGAGGTCGGTTTCAACTATGGCTACACCTTC.

This chain uses TRBV7-9 with TRBJ1-4; a possible D gene is TRBD1 (5 bases). This CDR3 is built from 12 residues. Germline V gene sequence: CDR1 SEHNR, CDR2 FQNEAQ (reference sequence). Trimming cost V 6 bases and J 8 bases, with 10 bases left between them. CDR3 residues: CASRGREEKLFF. The CDR3 nucleotides are TGTGCCAGCAGGGGGCGGGAAGAAAAACTGTTTTTT.

The sample holds a few counts of this clone. This chain uses TRBV7-2 with TRBJ2-3; 11 nucleotides agree with TRBD1. The J segment lost 4 bases and the V segment lost 6 bases, leaving 6 bases of the junction unmatched. The CDR3 spans 15 residues. CDR1 is SGHTA and CDR2 is FQGNSA in the germline V gene. The DNA of the CDR3 is TGTGCCAGCAGACCCGGGACAGGGGGACCAGATACGCAGTATTTT. It codes for CASRPGTGGPDTQYF. The entire variable domain, with the rest obtained from reference TRBV7-2 and TRBJ2-3, is as follows: GAGVSQSPSNKVTEKGKDVELRCDPISGHTALYWYRQSLGQGLEFLIYFQGNSAPDKSGLPSDRFSAERTGGSVSTLTIQRTQQEDSAVYLCASRPGTGGPDTQYFGPGTRLTVL.

The J gene is TRBJ2-2, the V gene TRBV6-5, with unresolved D. The CDR3 extends over 13 amino acids. Trimming removed 7 bases at V and 1 base at J, with 7 bases between. Germline loops: CDR1 MNHEY, CDR2 SVGAGI. The CDR3 reads CASKLQNTGELFF. The CDR3 DNA reads TGTGCCAGCAAGTTACAGAACACCGGGGAGCTGTTTTTT.

This sequence joins TRBV25-1 and TRBJ2-7; 7 bases are a match to TRBD1. CDR1 is MGHDK, CDR2 SYGVNS, per germline. J was trimmed by 3 bases and V by 1 base; bases with no gene match: 0. This CDR3 is 13 amino acids long. The CDR3 nucleotides read TGTGCCAGCAGTGAATCAGGGGGCTACGAGCAGTACTTC. Amino acid sequence: CASSESGGYEQYF.

Written as DNA, the CDR3 is TGTGCCCAGACGCAGGGGGCTAGGGGCTACACCTTC. Its translation is CAQTQGARGYTF. V and J are TRBV30 and TRBJ1-2; 8 nucleotides line up with TRBD1. Germline lookup yields CDR1 GTSNPN and CDR2 SVGIG (reference sequence). The CDR3 contains 12 residues. Losses at the gene ends were 8 bases for V and 8 bases for J; bases not matched to a gene: 10.

This clone was detected once. The chain employs TRBV11-3 and TRBJ2-3, with TRBD2 matching over 8 bases. Per the germline V gene, CDR1 is SGHNT and CDR2 is YENEEA. This CDR3 is built from 15 residues. Trimming at V came to 5 bases and at J to 2 bases, leaving 6 bases not matched to a gene. CDR3 nucleotide sequence: TGTGCCAGCAGCCTCGAGCGGGGGCACACAGATACGCAGTATTTT. Residues: CASSLERGHTDTQYF.

The V gene is TRBV5-1, the J gene TRBJ1-1, with TRBD1 as a possible D gene (5 bases). There are 14 residues in the CDR3. Germline CDR1 reads SGHRS; CDR2 reads YFSETQ. V was cut by 7 bases and J by 0 bases, with 13 bases left in between. DNA for the CDR3: TGCGCCAGCTGGGGGGGTATCATGAACACTGAAGCTTTCTTT. Encoded protein: CASWGGIMNTEAFF.

This chain connects TRBV27 to TRBJ2-7; D uncertain. With 4 bases removed from V and 2 bases from J, the gap between germline ends came to 9 bases. The germline V gene has CDR1 MNHEY and CDR2 SMNVEV (reference sequence). This CDR3 comprises 13 residues. The CDR3 DNA reads as TGTGCCAGCAGTTCAGACATTGCCTACGAGCAGTACTTC. Amino acid sequence: CASSSDIAYEQYF.

This chain uses TRBV11-3 with TRBJ2-2; 8 nucleotides line up with TRBD2. With V trimmed by 6 bases and J by 7 bases, 7 bases remained unmatched. CDR3 length: 14 amino acids. Germline CDR1 is SGHNT and CDR2 is YENEEA. The chain's CDR3 is CASRAGAAHGELFF. Written as DNA, the CDR3 is TGTGCCAGCAGAGCGGGGGCCGCCCACGGGGAGCTGTTTTTT.

The V gene is TRBV13, the J gene TRBJ2-1; 9 positions match TRBD1. This CDR3 region has 13 residues. Trimming removed 6 bases from V and 10 bases from J; junction bases left unmatched: 7. Germline CDR1 reads PRHDT; CDR2 reads FYEKMQ (reference sequence). This chain's CDR3 is CASSLDRGPEQFF. The CDR3 DNA is TGTGCCAGCAGTTTGGACAGGGGCCCGGAGCAGTTCTTC.

The V gene is TRBV6-6, the J gene TRBJ2-1; 8 bases are shared with TRBD1. Trimming at V came to 7 bases and at J to 2 bases, leaving 7 bases not matched to a gene. The CDR3 consists of 15 residues. The germline V gene encodes CDR1 MNHNY and CDR2 SVGAGI (reference sequence). The CDR3 DNA follows: TGTGCCAGCACCCCCGACAGGGGACCCTACAATGAGCAGTTCTTC. This gives the protein CASTPDRGPYNEQFF.

This clone was found a few times. Here the CDR3 reads CASSRWGRGLTGELFF. DNA of the CDR3: TGTGCCAGCAGCAGATGGGGCCGGGGGTTGACCGGGGAGCTGTTTTTT. The chain carries TRBV5-5 and TRBJ2-2; D perhaps matches TRBD2 (6 bases). The CDR3 runs 16 residues. V lost 4 bases and J 5 bases, leaving 18 bases between the germline ends. From germline, CDR1 is SGHKS and CDR2 YYEKEE (reference sequence).